This T cell receptor beta chain was captured by sequencing in a study of control samples from healthy donors and cancer patients. TCRdb keeps only in-frame clones here, not all; method: immunoSEQ multiplex PCR. The data hold tens of thousands of clones, with about 89% observed a single time. Germline loops: CDR1 MDHEN, CDR2 SYDVKM. V was trimmed by 2 bases and J by 1 base, leaving 8 bases between them. This CDR3 spans 14 amino acids. Sequencing was done on a sample of PBMCs. This clonotype was sampled from a woman aged 50 to 65 with colorectal cancer. The V and J genes are TRBV28 and TRBJ1-1; tentatively, D is TRBD1 (5 bases). CDR3: CASSLTGRNTEAFF. The CDR3, as DNA: TGTGCCAGCAGTTTAACAGGCCGGAACACTGAAGCTTTCTTT.